This T cell receptor beta chain was found in a study of T cell clones after liver transplantation. The overall study: Without induction therapy, subjects received standard immunosuppression until 12-24 months post-transplant.

Generated by immunoSEQ multiplex PCR, the TCRdb table keeps only in-frame clones and is missing some. The table has over 45,000 clones, 55% to 75% seen once. The CDR3 runs 15 residues. V was shortened by 6 bases and J by 5 bases, with 20 bases between the two germline ends. CDR1 is KGHSH, CDR2 LQKENI, per germline. This chain connects TRBV18 to TRBJ2-7, with D perhaps matching TRBD1 (6 bases). The clonotype was recovered from a human patient who received a liver transplant. Some T cells may be provided by the graft donor. Sequenced here: CD4+ T cells from blood, sampled approximately 54 months after liver transplant. The CDR3: CASSGTTGTQDEQYF. The CDR3 region has the DNA TGTGCCAGCTCGGGAACGACCGGGACACAAGACGAGCAGTACTTC.